This T cell receptor beta chain was captured by sequencing in a study of blood T cell repertoires in COVID-19. Study as a whole: Collection of acute and convalescent COVID-19 samples took place in the United States, Italy and Spain. PBMCs, B-cell-depleted T cells, or T cells provided the cDNA or gDNA that made up the material.

The data were produced by immunoSEQ multiplex PCR, yet TCRdb's version contains in-frame clones alone and is incomplete. Here the sample spans around 180,000 clones, about four fifths being singletons. This CDR3 has 15 residues. Germline V gives CDR1 MNHNY, CDR2 SVGAGI (reference sequence). V lost 0 bases, J lost 2 bases, and 3 bases stayed unmatched. V and J are TRBV6-6 and TRBJ1-1; the match to TRBD1 covers 7 bases. This receptor was obtained from a man between 65 and 79 years old with active or convalescent COVID-19. Sequencing was done on a sample of peripheral blood. The CDR3 is CASSYSAGGNTEAFF. In DNA form, the CDR3 reads TGTGCCAGCAGTTACTCGGCAGGGGGAAACACTGAAGCTTTCTTT.